This T cell receptor (beta chain) stems from a study of response to subunit inactivated influenza vaccine. The CDR3 totals 15 residues. V was clipped by 5 bases and J by 0 bases, with 8 bases between them. CDR1 SGHTA and CDR2 FQGNSA come from the germline V gene. TCRdb re-called the RT-PCR reads through MiXCR, storing one row per CDR3 protein. This table holds approximately 500,000 distinct CDR3 sequences, 13% found once. A few counts support this clonotype. The antigen is undetermined. Study-wide points: Each seasonal flu vaccination may recruit only limited new T cells, authors suggested.

The specimen comprised PBMCs from blood, sampled 40 to 50 days after vaccination. The sequence was obtained from a man in his fifties who received an inactivated influenza vaccine. The chain employs TRBV7-2 and TRBJ1-6; D is undetermined. The CDR3 sequence is CASSPMSSYNSPLHF. For the CDR3, the DNA is TGTGCCAGCAGCCCGATGAGCTCCTATAATTCACCCCTCCACTTT.